This passage covers 27 T cell receptor beta chains from one sample sequenced in a study of blood T cell repertoires in COVID-19. Only in-frame clones appear in the TCRdb table, and some are missing; sequencing was by immunoSEQ multiplex PCR. The table shows 200,000 to 300,000 clones, with about 87% occurring only once. Material: peripheral blood. The source of these receptors is a man between 60 and 75 years old who had recovered from COVID-19.

The chain carries TRBV7-3 and TRBJ2-1; possible D gene TRBD2, 6 bases. This CDR3 is 14 amino acids long. V gave up 5 bases and J gave up 6 bases, with 14 bases separating them. The germline CDR1 and CDR2 sequences are SGHTA and FQGTGA. The CDR3 sequence: CASSRGGSGNEQFF. DNA of the CDR3: TGTGCCAGCAGCCGGGGTGGTAGCGGCAATGAGCAGTTCTTC.

J is TRBJ1-6 and V is TRBV30; 9 bases are shared with TRBD1. CDR1 GTSNPN and CDR2 SVGIG come from the germline V gene (reference sequence). The trim removed 0 bases at V and 6 bases at J, leaving 3 bases unmatched. This CDR3 spans 15 amino acids. In nucleotides, the CDR3 is TGTGCCTGGAGTGTTAAACAGGGGGCTAATTCACCCCTCCACTTT. Its protein is CAWSVKQGANSPLHF.

The chain is built from TRBV7-3 and TRBJ2-1; 7 bases line up with TRBD2. Germline trimming cut 5 bases from V and 8 bases from J; bases unmatched to any gene: 9. CDR1 and CDR2 from the germline V gene are SGHTA and FQGTGA. This CDR3 is 14 amino acids long. The CDR3 DNA follows: TGTGCCAGCAGCCCCGTTGGGGGGGTCGATGAGCAGTTCTTC. This gives the protein CASSPVGGVDEQFF.

This chain connects TRBV3-1 (or the pseudogene TRBV3-2) to TRBJ2-1; TRBD2 might be the D (5 bases). Germline V lookup: CDR1 LGHDT, CDR2 YNNKEL (reference sequence). Deletions cut 4 bases from V and 16 bases from J, with 14 bases between. There are 11 residues in the CDR3. CDR3 loop: CASSPGATRFF. The CDR3 region has the DNA TGTGCCAGCAGCCCTGGAGCCACTAGATTCTTC.

The CDR3, as DNA: TGCGCCAGCAGCTTGGCCTCGCGACAGGTCTCCTACGAGCAGTACTTC. Its protein is CASSLASRQVSYEQYF. The V gene is TRBV5-1, the J gene TRBJ2-7; D perhaps matches TRBD1 (6 bases). Germline loops: CDR1 SGHRS, CDR2 YFSETQ. V was cut by 0 bases and J by 0 bases, with 13 bases left in between. This CDR3 is 16 amino acids long.

The V call is TRBV5-4, the J call TRBJ1-2; 8 nucleotides align to TRBD1. In germline, CDR1 is SGHNT, CDR2 YYREEE (reference sequence). The CDR3 totals 13 residues. V dropped 4 bases and J dropped 4; count of bases not matched to a gene: 3. The CDR3 region has the DNA TGTGCCAGCAGCACGCAGGGGGCCTATGGCTACACCTTC. Translating it yields CASSTQGAYGYTF. Full variable domain (missing parts from reference TRBV5-4 and TRBJ1-2): ETGVTQSPTHLIKTRGQQVTLRCSSQSGHNTVSWYQQALGQGPQFIFQYYREEENGRGNFPPRFSGLQFPNYSSELNVNALELDDSALYLCASSTQGAYGYTFGSGTRLTVV.

The rearrangement links TRBV9 to TRBJ2-5; weak D call: TRBD1 (5 bases). This CDR3 spans 15 amino acids. V lost 0 bases to trimming and J lost 2 bases, with 11 bases between them. The V gene's germline CDR1 is SGDLS and CDR2 YYNGEE. The CDR3 loop reads CASSVAPGIQETQYF. CDR3 nucleotides: TGTGCCAGCAGCGTAGCGCCAGGGATTCAAGAGACCCAGTACTTC. The whole variable domain, remainder taken from reference TRBV9 and TRBJ2-5, is DSGVTQTPKHLITATGQRVTLRCSPRSGDLSVYWYQQSLDQGLQFLIQYYNGEERAKGNILERFSAQQFPDLHSELNLSSLELGDSALYFCASSVAPGIQETQYFGPGTRLLVL.

The chain uses TRBV28 and TRBJ1-1; TRBD1 matches 9 bases. The length of the CDR3 is 14 residues. The V and J ends lost 5 bases and 13 bases, in that order; junction bases with no gene match: 14. Germline values: CDR1 MDHEN, CDR2 SYDVKM. The CDR3 loop is CASSPPRTGAFVFF. In nucleotides, the CDR3 is TGTGCCAGCAGTCCACCACGGACAGGGGCGTTTGTTTTCTTT.

This clone was seen once. The chain combines TRBV6-5 with TRBJ2-5; a possible D gene is TRBD2 (6 bases). V was cut by 0 bases and J by 5 bases, with 13 bases left in between. The CDR3 has 15 amino acids. Germline V gene lookup returns CDR1 MNHEY and CDR2 SVGAGI. This chain's CDR3 is CASSYSTPSAETQYF. The CDR3 bases are TGTGCCAGCAGTTACTCGACCCCTAGCGCGGAGACCCAGTACTTC.

Note on this clone: Other DNA sequences of this sample code for an identical CDR3. V and J are TRBV7-3 and TRBJ2-7; D possibly corresponds to TRBD1 (6 bases). The CDR3 contains 13 residues. V lost 5 bases to trimming and J lost 3 bases, with 11 bases between them. Germline assignment: CDR1 SGHTA and CDR2 FQGTGA. CDR3 in amino acids: CASSPGHLYEQYF. CDR3 in DNA: TGTGCCAGCAGCCCGGGACACCTCTACGAGCAGTACTTC.

The CDR3 DNA reads as TGTGCCAGCAGCTTAGTTGCCCGGAGTGCGGCTGAAAAACTGTTTTTT. It yields the protein CASSLVARSAAEKLFF. The chain couples TRBV11-3 to TRBJ1-4, with D uncertain. Between the trimmed V and J ends, which lost 1 base and 7 bases, there was a span of 16 bases. In germline, CDR1 is SGHNT, CDR2 YENEEA. This CDR3 has 16 residues. Based on the CDR3 plus reference TRBV11-3 and TRBJ1-4, the full variable domain is EAGVVQSPRYKIIEKKQPVAFWCNPISGHNTLYWYLQNLGQGPELLIRYENEEAVDDSQLPKDRFSAERLKGVDSTLKIQPAELGDSAVYLCASSLVARSAAEKLFFGSGTQLSVL.

This clone was picked up a small number of times. The CDR3 nucleotides are TGTGCCAGCAGCGGGGGACAGGGGGTTATGAACACTGAAGCTTTCTTT. Translation: CASSGGQGVMNTEAFF. V usage is TRBV9 and J usage is TRBJ1-1; 11 positions agree with TRBD1. V trimming: 3 bases; J trimming: 0 bases; junction bases outside the gene matches: 4. Germline-derived CDR1 and CDR2 are SGDLS and YYNGEE. The CDR3 extends over 16 amino acids.

The rearrangement uses TRBV5-6 and TRBJ2-7; possible D gene TRBD1, 5 bases. Trimming cost V 6 bases and J 3 bases, with 13 bases left between them. This CDR3 has 13 residues. Germline V gene lookup returns CDR1 SGHDT and CDR2 YYEEEE. CDR3: CASNPQGSYEQYF. The CDR3 nucleotides are TGTGCCAGCAACCCTCAGGGCAGCTACGAGCAGTACTTC.

The chain uses TRBV6-5 and TRBJ2-1, with D possibly matching TRBD2 (6 bases). V lost 4 bases and J 7 bases, leaving 14 bases between the germline ends. Germline V CDR1 and CDR2: MNHEY, SVGAGI. This CDR3 spans 14 amino acids. Here the CDR3 DNA reads TGTGCCAGCAGTTTTAGCCGGGGGTCGAATGAGCAGTTCTTC. It translates to CASSFSRGSNEQFF.

The genes are TRBV7-7 and TRBJ1-1; TRBD1 agrees at 7 bases. Trimming at V came to 5 bases and at J to 5 bases, leaving 5 bases not matched to a gene. Germline values: CDR1 SSHAT, CDR2 FNYEAQ (reference sequence). The CDR3 has 13 residues. In DNA, the CDR3 is TGTGCCAGCAGCCCTGACAGGGCTACTGAAGCTTTCTTT. Protein: CASSPDRATEAFF.

The chain combines TRBV5-5 with TRBJ1-3; D gene unclear. This CDR3 comprises 12 residues. V lost 2 bases, J lost 4 bases, and 4 bases lay in between. Germline V gene lookup returns CDR1 SGHKS and CDR2 YYEKEE (reference sequence). This CDR3 is CASSFQGNTIYF. For the CDR3, the DNA is TGTGCCAGCAGCTTCCAGGGAAACACCATATATTTT.

The CDR3 loop reads CASSSGGFSGNTIYF. CDR3 sequence (DNA): TGTGCCAGCAGCTCCGGCGGTTTCTCTGGAAACACCATATATTTT. The genes are TRBV7-9 and TRBJ1-3, with no clear D. The germline gives CDR1 SEHNR, CDR2 FQNEAQ (reference sequence). The CDR3 runs 15 residues. The V gene lost 4 bases and the J gene lost 0 bases, with 10 bases spanning the gap.

V and J are TRBV7-9 and TRBJ2-7; D not resolved. The germline V and J ends were trimmed by 2 bases and 0 bases, with 8 bases remaining between them. This CDR3 is built from 14 residues. The germline V gene encodes CDR1 SEHNR and CDR2 FQNEAQ (reference sequence). The CDR3 protein is CASSLLSSSYEQYF. CDR3 nucleotide sequence: TGTGCCAGCAGCTTACTTAGCAGCTCCTACGAGCAGTACTTC.

This sequence joins TRBV4-1 and TRBJ2-7; 7 nucleotides match TRBD1. This CDR3 has 14 residues. Germline lookup yields CDR1 MGHRA and CDR2 YSYEKL. Unmatched junction bases numbered 6, after V lost 4 bases and J lost 3 bases. The DNA of the CDR3 is TGCGCCAGCAGCCCCGGGACAGAGCTCTACGAGCAGTACTTC. This translates into CASSPGTELYEQYF.

This clone was detected only once. J is TRBJ2-5 and V is TRBV7-9, with D possibly being TRBD2 (6 bases). From germline, CDR1 is SEHNR and CDR2 FQNEAQ (reference sequence). The CDR3 has 15 amino acids. Trimming shortened V by 6 bases and J by 0 bases, and 14 bases separated the two germline ends. The CDR3: CASRSVGGDQETQYF. The DNA of the CDR3 is TGTGCCAGCAGATCAGTAGGCGGGGACCAAGAGACCCAGTACTTC.

V and J are TRBV7-9 and TRBJ2-3; no clear D. V lost 7 bases and J lost 5, with 16 bases in between. The V gene's germline CDR1 is SEHNR and CDR2 FQNEAQ (reference sequence). The CDR3 has 14 residues. CDR3 nucleotides: TGTGCCAGCACCCAATCCGATGGCGGAGATACGCAGTATTTT. This translates into CASTQSDGGDTQYF.

The rearrangement joins TRBV4-1 to TRBJ1-4, with D perhaps TRBD1 (5 bases). CDR1 MGHRA and CDR2 YSYEKL come from the germline V gene. This CDR3 is built from 15 residues. V dropped 3 bases and J dropped 0 bases, with 8 bases sitting between them. CDR3 coding DNA: TGCGCCAGCAGCCAGGGGCCGTCAACTAATGAAAAACTGTTTTTT. It codes for CASSQGPSTNEKLFF.

V usage is TRBV9 and J usage is TRBJ1-2, with 7 bases aligning to TRBD1. Germline loops: CDR1 SGDLS, CDR2 YYNGEE. V dropped 4 bases and J dropped 2; count of bases not matched to a gene: 2. The CDR3 sequence is 13 residues long. CDR3 bases: TGTGCCAGCAGCTTGGACAGGAACTATGGCTACACCTTC. As protein: CASSLDRNYGYTF.

The gene calls are TRBV9 and TRBJ1-1; 7 bases align to TRBD1. Germline lookup yields CDR1 SGDLS and CDR2 YYNGEE. V trimming: 7 bases; J trimming: 3 bases; junction bases outside the gene matches: 6. This CDR3 spans 13 amino acids. CDR3: CASGDRAHTEAFF. CDR3 nucleotides: TGTGCCAGCGGTGACAGGGCCCACACTGAAGCTTTCTTT.

The genes are TRBV6-5 and TRBJ1-1; a possible D gene is TRBD1 (6 bases). The CDR3 sequence is 15 residues long. The V and J ends lost 6 bases and 4 bases respectively, with 18 bases between them. Germline assignment: CDR1 MNHEY and CDR2 SVGAGI. As DNA, the CDR3 is TGTGCCAGCAGATTTAACAGGGAGAGTGGCACTGAAGCTTTCTTT. Its translation: CASRFNRESGTEAFF.

The chain uses TRBV18 and TRBJ1-5; TRBD1 matches at 9 bases. V was clipped by 1 base and J by 3 bases; unmatched bases: 4. Germline CDR1 KGHSH, CDR2 LQKENI. The CDR3 is 16 residues long. The CDR3 protein is CASSPRRTGANQPQHF. CDR3 DNA sequence: TGTGCCAGCTCACCACGAAGGACAGGGGCCAATCAGCCCCAGCATTTT.

The chain links TRBV6-5 to TRBJ1-5; TRBD1 is a possible D gene (6 bases). Germline V gene data show CDR1 as MNHEY and CDR2 as SVGAGI. Trimming removed 6 bases at V and 0 bases at J, with 12 bases between. CDR3 length: 15 residues. The CDR3 reads CASRQGSFSNQPQHF. The CDR3 region has the DNA TGTGCCAGCAGACAGGGTTCCTTTAGCAATCAGCCCCAGCATTTT.